The subject of this entry is one T cell receptor beta chain. Looked up from germline, CDR1 is SNHLY and CDR2 is FYNNEI. Trimming pared 6 bases from V and 4 bases from J, leaving 13 bases between. The CDR3 is made up of 14 amino acids. TCRdb keeps only in-frame clones here, not all; method: immunoSEQ multiplex PCR. The sample contains about 160,000 clones, 85% of which appear only once. This record comes from a study of blood T cell repertoires in COVID-19. The sample taken for sequencing was peripheral blood. The TCR comes from a human donor with acute or convalescent COVID-19. The donor label of this sample is uncertain. The chain employs TRBV2 and TRBJ1-3, with a tentative D call TRBD1 (5 bases). CDR3 coding DNA: TGTGCCAGCAGCGTAGGGGCCGAGGGAAACACCATATATTTT. As protein: CASSVGAEGNTIYF.